This TCR beta chain appears in the sequencing data of a study of blood T cells in healthy people across ages. Study-level results: Estimates based on one million T cells were treated as lower bounds. Possibly, changes in expanded clonotypes were confounded because donor CMV status was unknown. The percentage of naive T cells correlated strongly with TCR beta diversity.

Through a sample-barcoded 5' primer and a J-beta primer mix, a second PCR was run for roughly 6 to 11 cycles. From the 5' RACE reads, TCRdb called clonotypes with MiXCR, one entry per CDR3 protein. Among 650,000 to 1,000,000 distinct CDR3 sequences listed, under 40% were seen once. Germline CDR1 DFQATT, CDR2 SNEGSKA (reference sequence). The CDR3 is made up of 14 amino acids. Trimming removed 6 bases from V and 11 bases from J, with 25 bases in between. For this clonotype: The antigen remains undetermined.

This clonotype originated in a man aged 18 to 30 in good health. The rearrangement joins TRBV20-1 to TRBJ2-5; a possible D gene is TRBD1 (6 bases). The sequenced sample was blood. The CDR3 DNA reads as TGCAGTGCACACCCCGAGACAGGCAACAATGAGCAGTACTTC. Residues: CSAHPETGNNEQYF.